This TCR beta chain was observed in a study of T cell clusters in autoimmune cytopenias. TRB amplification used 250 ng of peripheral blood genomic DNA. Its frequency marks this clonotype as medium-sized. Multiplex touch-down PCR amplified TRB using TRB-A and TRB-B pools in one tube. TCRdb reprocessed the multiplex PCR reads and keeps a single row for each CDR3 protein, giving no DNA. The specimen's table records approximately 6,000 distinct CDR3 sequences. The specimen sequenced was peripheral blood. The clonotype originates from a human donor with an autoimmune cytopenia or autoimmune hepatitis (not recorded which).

CDR3 loop: CASSGFLYGYTF. V usage is TRBV6-5 and J usage is TRBJ1-2. The CDR3 has 12 amino acids. CDR1 MNHEY and CDR2 SVGAGI come from the germline V gene.